The 15 T cell receptor beta chains in this list originate from one sample, sequenced in a study of OX40 agonist ivuxolimab in advanced cancers. Clones were read by immunoSEQ multiplex PCR, and TCRdb kept only the in-frame ones, dropping some. The data contain some 62,000 clones, around four fifths of them seen just once; the ten biggest clones take up 3.5% to 4%. Sequenced material: CD4+ or CD8+ T cells sorted from blood, taken in a trial of the OX40 agonist ivuxolimab. These receptors all stem from an adult with an advanced solid tumor such as melanoma, head and neck, liver or kidney cancer.

The V and J genes are TRBV5-1 and TRBJ2-5; 8 nucleotides agree with TRBD2. The CDR3 has 14 residues. Germline CDR1 and CDR2: SGHRS and YFSETQ. V dropped 4 bases and J dropped 1; count of bases not matched to a gene: 3. CDR3 bases: TGCGCCAGCAGCCCACTAGCGGTCCAAGAGACCCAGTACTTC. This gives the protein CASSPLAVQETQYF.

This clone has only one observation. The CDR3 is CASTDLAKNIQYF. The CDR3 region has the DNA TGTGCCAGCACAGACCTAGCCAAAAACATTCAGTACTTC. J is TRBJ2-4 and V is TRBV6-1; D gene uncertain. The CDR3 totals 13 residues. CDR1 MNHNS and CDR2 SASEGT come from the germline V gene. V was shortened by 7 bases and J by 0 bases, with 7 bases between the two germline ends.

This clone was seen a handful of times. Within the sample, other DNA sequences also encode this same CDR3. V usage is TRBV19 and J usage is TRBJ1-1; unclear D gene. From germline, CDR1 is LNHDA and CDR2 SQIVND (reference sequence). The CDR3 extends over 13 amino acids. V shed 2 bases and J shed 2 bases, with 6 bases lying between them. CDR3 in amino acids: CASSISVNTEAFF. CDR3 DNA: TGTGCCAGTAGTATATCTGTAAACACTGAAGCTTTCTTT. Full variable domain (rest looked up from reference TRBV19 and TRBJ1-1): DGGITQSPKYLFRKEGQNVTLSCEQNLNHDAMYWYRQDPGQGLRLIYYSQIVNDFQKGDIAEGYSVSREKKESFPLTVTSAQKNPTAFYLCASSISVNTEAFFGQGTRLTVV.

A few counts support this clone. V usage is TRBV9 and J usage is TRBJ1-2; a possible D gene is TRBD1 (5 bases). The germline V gene encodes CDR1 SGDLS and CDR2 YYNGEE. The CDR3 runs 14 residues. The germline V and J ends were trimmed by 4 bases and 5 bases, with 15 bases remaining between them. CDR3 DNA sequence: TGTGCCAGCAGCCCGGGGGGTTCGGGGTATGGCTACACCTTC. It codes for CASSPGGSGYGYTF.

In DNA form, the CDR3 reads TGTGCCAGCAGTTACGATGGGGGAGGTGAGCAGTTCTTC. Encoded protein: CASSYDGGGEQFF. The chain employs TRBV6-6 and TRBJ2-1; D perhaps matches TRBD2 (6 bases). The V gene lost 2 bases and the J gene lost 9 bases, with 11 bases spanning the gap. The germline V gene has CDR1 MNHNY and CDR2 SVGAGI (reference sequence). This CDR3 region has 13 residues.

The V and J genes are TRBV7-9 and TRBJ1-5; D possibly corresponds to TRBD1 (6 bases). Between the trimmed V and J ends, which lost 1 base and 5 bases, there was a span of 18 bases. The CDR3 length is 17 residues. CDR1 is SEHNR, CDR2 FQNEAQ, per germline (reference sequence). This CDR3 is CASSLDIGVGGDQPQHF. CDR3 nucleotides: TGTGCCAGCAGCTTAGACATCGGGGTAGGGGGGGATCAGCCCCAGCATTTT. Drawing the rest from reference TRBV7-9 and TRBJ1-5, the complete variable domain is DTGVSQNPRHKITKRGQNVTFRCDPISEHNRLYWYRQTLGQGPEFLTYFQNEAQLEKSRLLSDRFSAERPKGSFSTLEIQRTEQGDSAMYLCASSLDIGVGGDQPQHFGDGTRLSIL.

This clone showed up just a few times. This chain connects TRBV19 to TRBJ1-2; D uncertain. Germline CDR1 and CDR2: LNHDA and SQIVND (reference sequence). Trimming removed 7 bases at V and 8 bases at J, with 14 bases between. The CDR3 spans 12 residues. The chain's CDR3 is CASKRGPGGYTF. DNA of the CDR3: TGTGCCAGTAAACGAGGCCCGGGAGGCTACACCTTC.

This chain joins TRBV11-2 and TRBJ2-3; the D is unclear. Between the trimmed V and J ends, which lost 6 bases and 5 bases, there was a span of 9 bases. The CDR3 is made up of 12 amino acids. Germline loops: CDR1 SGHAT, CDR2 FQNNGV. Written as DNA, the CDR3 is TGTGCCAGCAGACCCCTGGGAGATACGCAGTATTTT. The encoded protein is CASRPLGDTQYF.

This clone was counted only a few times. The V call is TRBV6-6, the J call TRBJ1-3; weak D call: TRBD1 (5 bases). This CDR3 has 13 residues. In germline, CDR1 is MNHNY, CDR2 SVGAGI (reference sequence). Trimming removed 8 bases at V and 0 bases at J, with 8 bases between. In DNA form, the CDR3 reads TGTGCCAGCGCAGGGAGCTCTGGAAACACCATATATTTT. This sequence encodes CASAGSSGNTIYF.

The genes are TRBV9 and TRBJ1-4; 7 bases match TRBD1. The CDR3 runs 15 residues. Germline CDR1 SGDLS, CDR2 YYNGEE. After removal of 4 bases from V and 8 bases from J, the junction contained 11 bases not matched to a gene. CDR3 residues: CASSLGDSAEEKLFF. CDR3 nucleotide sequence: TGTGCCAGCAGCTTGGGGGACAGTGCTGAAGAAAAACTGTTTTTT.

The chain employs TRBV7-2 and TRBJ2-1, with a tentative D call TRBD2 (6 bases). Trimming cost V 5 bases and J 4 bases, with 18 bases left between them. This CDR3 is 16 amino acids long. Germline assignment: CDR1 SGHTA and CDR2 FQGNSA. The CDR3 sequence is CASSQNNELAYNEQFF. CDR3 in DNA: TGTGCCAGCAGCCAGAATAACGAACTAGCTTACAATGAGCAGTTCTTC.

The chain joins TRBV28 to TRBJ1-2; the match to TRBD1 covers 7 bases. This CDR3 region has 15 residues. CDR1 MDHEN and CDR2 SYDVKM come from the germline V gene. Trimming cost V 3 bases and J 4 bases; bases outside gene matches: 8. The DNA for the CDR3 is TGTGCCAGCAGTTTTGAGGGGGCGAGGTCCTATGGCTACACCTTC. Protein sequence: CASSFEGARSYGYTF.

The chain combines TRBV27 with TRBJ2-3; 11 bases fit TRBD2. Germline CDR1 is MNHEY and CDR2 is SMNVEV (reference sequence). The length of the CDR3 is 17 residues. Trimming took 1 base from V and 6 from J; bases not matched to a gene: 9. This CDR3 reads CASSLLSSGRARDTQYF. CDR3 DNA sequence: TGTGCCAGCAGTTTATTAAGTAGCGGGAGGGCCAGGGATACGCAGTATTTT.

The chain recombines TRBV5-1 with TRBJ2-3; 10 positions agree with TRBD2. Per germline, CDR1 SGHRS and CDR2 YFSETQ. V dropped 8 bases and J dropped 0; count of bases not matched to a gene: 3. This CDR3 region has 14 residues. The CDR3 region is CASLAGDSTDTQYF. The CDR3 DNA is TGCGCCAGTCTAGCGGGAGACAGCACAGATACGCAGTATTTT.

This chain links TRBV6-5 with TRBJ1-1; D ambiguous. Germline V lookup: CDR1 MNHEY, CDR2 SVGAGI. This CDR3 spans 12 amino acids. V lost 5 bases and J 4 bases, leaving 8 bases between the germline ends. CDR3 amino acids: CASSLDGTEAFF. The CDR3 DNA sequence: TGTGCCAGCAGTCTGGACGGCACTGAAGCTTTCTTT.